This passage covers 9 T cell receptor beta chains from one sample sequenced in a study of T cells in Graves' hyperthyroidism and ophthalmopathy. TCR beta CDR3 sequences were amplified from RNA transcripts. The HTBI primer set drove a first-round RT-PCR of the TCR CDR3. Using its own MiXCR run on the multiplex PCR reads, TCRdb lists one record per CDR3 protein. The sample shows about 620,000 distinct CDR3 sequences, 15% to 20% of them seen only once. Material for sequencing was blood. The source is a woman in her 30s with Graves' hyperthyroidism.

This clonotype was counted at least ten times. The J gene is TRBJ2-7, the V gene TRBV11-2; D remains unclear. The length of the CDR3 is 13 residues. In germline, CDR1 is SGHAT, CDR2 FQNNGV. Trimming shortened V by 1 base and J by 6 bases, and 10 bases separated the two germline ends. This CDR3 is CASSLALDPEQYF. CDR3 sequence (DNA): TGTGCCAGCAGCTTAGCCCTCGACCCCGAGCAGTACTTC.

The genes are TRBV15 and TRBJ2-2, with a weak D call TRBD1 (5 bases). V was trimmed by 3 bases and J by 5 bases, leaving 25 bases between them. The CDR3 has 19 amino acids. Germline CDR1 LNHNV, CDR2 YYDKDF (reference sequence). CDR3 bases: TGTGCCACCAGCAGTCCCCCCGGCAGTAGACAGAAGAAAACCGGGGAGCTGTTTTTT. This codes for CATSSPPGSRQKKTGELFF. Together with reference TRBV15 and TRBJ2-2, the CDR3 gives the full variable domain: DAMVIQNPRYQVTQFGKPVTLSCSQTLNHNVMYWYQQKSSQAPKLLFHYYDKDFNNEADTPDNFQSRRPNTSFCFLDIRSPGLGDTAMYLCATSSPPGSRQKKTGELFFGEGSRLTVL.

This clonotype has a handful of counts. Here the CDR3 DNA reads TGCGCCAGCAGCCTACAGGGGGCCGGGGACGAGCAGTACTTC. The encoded protein is CASSLQGAGDEQYF. The rearrangement links TRBV5-1 to TRBJ2-7; 9 bases match TRBD1. There are 14 residues in the CDR3. J lost 5 bases, V lost 4 bases, and 7 bases had no gene match. Germline CDR1 reads SGHRS; CDR2 reads YFSETQ.

Only a few counts were recorded for this clonotype. This chain joins TRBV7-2 and TRBJ2-5; 11 nucleotides match TRBD2. V was pared by 1 base and J by 3 bases, with 4 bases of the junction left unmatched. The CDR3 runs to 16 residues. Germline V gives CDR1 SGHTA, CDR2 FQGNSA. CDR3 bases: TGTGCCAGCAGCTTAGAGGGTAGCGGGAGGGAAGAGACCCAGTACTTC. This sequence encodes CASSLEGSGREETQYF.

This clonotype came up a few times. The chain combines TRBV30 with TRBJ2-5, with D possibly matching TRBD2 (6 bases). The V and J ends lost 3 bases and 0 bases respectively, with 8 bases between them. Germline V gene data show CDR1 as GTSNPN and CDR2 as SVGIG (reference sequence). CDR3 length: 13 amino acids. Written as DNA, the CDR3 is TGTGCCTGGAGCCGCGGGGACCAAGAGACCCAGTACTTC. It yields the protein CAWSRGDQETQYF.

Only a few counts were recorded for this clonotype. In nucleotides, the CDR3 is TGTGCTAGTTTGTGGGGTGGGAGCGAGCAGTTCTTC. Its protein product is CASLWGGSEQFF. V is TRBV12-5 and J is TRBJ2-1, with D possibly TRBD2 on 5 matching bases. This CDR3 comprises 12 residues. V dropped 8 bases and J dropped 10 bases, with 15 bases sitting between them. Germline CDR1 is LGHNT and CDR2 is FRNRAP.

The gene calls are TRBV5-4 and TRBJ2-7; TRBD2 agrees at 7 bases. This CDR3 is 14 amino acids long. V dropped 4 bases and J dropped 3; count of bases not matched to a gene: 7. Germline loops: CDR1 SGHNT, CDR2 YYREEE (reference sequence). In DNA form, the CDR3 reads TGTGCCAGCAGCCCCGGGCCGGGGGGCTACGAGCAGTACTTC. Amino acids: CASSPGPGGYEQYF.

There are a few counts of this clonotype. This chain links TRBV28 with TRBJ1-6; 9 bases are a match to TRBD1. CDR3 length: 14 amino acids. V dropped 6 bases and J dropped 7; count of bases not matched to a gene: 4. Germline V gene data show CDR1 as MDHEN and CDR2 as SYDVKM. The CDR3: CASRIDRGNSPLHF. DNA of the CDR3: TGTGCCAGCAGGATCGACAGGGGGAATTCACCCCTCCACTTT.

For this clonotype: A much larger clone differs from this one at a single base, so this may be a read error. The chain employs TRBV28 and TRBJ2-7; D is perhaps TRBD1 (6 bases). The CDR3 is made up of 15 amino acids. Germline V gene sequence: CDR1 MDHEN, CDR2 SYDVKM. V gave up 5 bases and J gave up 2 bases, with 16 bases separating them. The CDR3, as DNA: TGTGCCAGCAGTGAGTCGGAGGACAGACCCTACGAGCAGTACTTC. This encodes CASSESEDRPYEQYF.